This is a list of T cell receptor beta chains from one sample in a study of OX40 agonist ivuxolimab in advanced cancers. The protocol was immunoSEQ multiplex PCR, while the TCRdb copy is restricted to in-frame clones and leaves out a portion. There are about 100,000 clones in the sample; around 91% occur only once, and around 0.16% lies in the top ten. The sample was CD4+ or CD8+ T cells sorted from blood, taken in a trial of the OX40 agonist ivuxolimab. The receptors come from an adult with an advanced solid tumor such as melanoma, head and neck, liver or kidney cancer. CDR3s include the opening cysteine and the closing phenylalanine or tryptophan. Fields, in order: CDR3 protein, CDR3 DNA, D gene, J gene, clone size, V gene, CDR3 length. The D gene is left open where the match is weak. Clone size, where shown, is once, few, many, or a class for clones that have expanded.

CDR3aa: CASSLRNTANRGLPGANVLTF
CDR3nt: TGTGCCAGCAGTTTACGGAATACCGCCAACAGGGGCCTGCCTGGGGCCAACGTCCTGACTTTC
d_gene: TRBD1
j_gene: TRBJ2-6
abundance: NA
v_gene: TRBV27
len: 21

CDR3aa: CASSQGEIAKTDTQYF
CDR3nt: TGCGCCAGCAGCCAAGGAGAGATTGCCAAAACAGATACGCAGTATTTT
d_gene: NA
j_gene: TRBJ2-3
abundance: NA
v_gene: TRBV4-1
len: 16

CDR3aa: CASSLLAGVNTGELFF
CDR3nt: TGTGCCAGCAGCTTACTCGCGGGAGTTAACACCGGGGAGCTGTTTTTT
d_gene: TRBD2
j_gene: TRBJ2-2
abundance: NA
v_gene: TRBV7-9
len: 16

CDR3aa: CASSGQNSNQPQHF
CDR3nt: TGTGCCAGCAGTGGACAGAATAGCAATCAGCCCCAGCATTTT
d_gene: NA
j_gene: TRBJ1-5
abundance: NA
v_gene: TRBV6-1
len: 14

CDR3aa: CASSYRYQETQYF
CDR3nt: TGTGCCAGCAGCTACCGCTACCAAGAGACCCAGTACTTC
d_gene: NA
j_gene: TRBJ2-5
abundance: NA
v_gene: TRBV6-6
len: 13

CDR3aa: CASSLVGGIYNEQFF
CDR3nt: TGCGCCAGCAGCTTGGTGGGGGGAATATACAATGAGCAGTTCTTC
d_gene: NA
j_gene: TRBJ2-1
abundance: NA
v_gene: TRBV5-1
len: 15

CDR3aa: CASCPVGRGQETQYF
CDR3nt: TGTGCCAGCTGCCCAGTCGGCAGGGGGCAAGAGACCCAGTACTTC
d_gene: TRBD1
j_gene: TRBJ2-5
abundance: NA
v_gene: TRBV28
len: 15

CDR3aa: CSVSVGGTDTQYF
CDR3nt: TGCAGCGTTAGCGTGGGGGGCACAGATACGCAGTATTTT
d_gene: NA
j_gene: TRBJ2-3
abundance: NA
v_gene: TRBV29-1
len: 13

CDR3aa: CASSEQYSNQPQHF
CDR3nt: TGTGCCAGCAGTGAACAGTATAGCAATCAGCCCCAGCATTTT
d_gene: NA
j_gene: TRBJ1-5
abundance: NA
v_gene: TRBV2
len: 14

CDR3aa: CASSSHSGNTIYF
CDR3nt: TGTGCCAGCAGCTCACATAGTGGAAACACCATATATTTT
d_gene: NA
j_gene: TRBJ1-3
abundance: NA
v_gene: TRBV5-4
len: 13

CDR3aa: CASSYMSGTGNEQPQHF
CDR3nt: TGTGCCAGCAGTTACATGTCCGGGACAGGGAACGAGCAGCCCCAGCATTTT
d_gene: TRBD1
j_gene: TRBJ1-5
abundance: NA
v_gene: TRBV27
len: 17

CDR3aa: CATSRGPDRGREQFF
CDR3nt: TGTGCCACCAGCAGAGGACCGGACCGGGGCCGAGAGCAGTTCTTC
d_gene: NA
j_gene: TRBJ2-1
abundance: once
v_gene: TRBV15
len: 15

CDR3aa: CAWSRQGISSGNTIYF
CDR3nt: TGTGCCTGGAGTAGGCAGGGGATTTCGTCTGGAAACACCATATATTTT
d_gene: NA
j_gene: TRBJ1-3
abundance: NA
v_gene: TRBV30
len: 16

CDR3aa: CASSLPGRETEAFF
CDR3nt: TGCGCCAGCAGCCTCCCTGGGAGGGAGACTGAAGCTTTCTTT
d_gene: NA
j_gene: TRBJ1-1
abundance: NA
v_gene: TRBV5-1
len: 14

CDR3aa: CASSLDPGQGAYEQYF
CDR3nt: TGTGCCAGCAGCTTGGACCCGGGACAGGGGGCCTACGAGCAGTACTTC
d_gene: TRBD1
j_gene: TRBJ2-7
abundance: NA
v_gene: TRBV5-4
len: 16

CDR3aa: CASNQTTPQETQYF
CDR3nt: TGTGCCAGCAACCAAACCACACCCCAAGAGACCCAGTACTTC
d_gene: NA
j_gene: TRBJ2-5
abundance: NA
v_gene: TRBV21-1
len: 14

CDR3aa: CASSSGTANYGYTF
CDR3nt: TGTGCCAGCAGCTCCGGGACAGCCAACTATGGCTACACCTTC
d_gene: TRBD1
j_gene: TRBJ1-2
abundance: NA
v_gene: TRBV28
len: 14

CDR3aa: CASSWRTHEQYF
CDR3nt: TGTGCCAGCAGTTGGCGGACCCACGAGCAGTACTTC
d_gene: NA
j_gene: TRBJ2-7
abundance: NA
v_gene: TRBV2
len: 12

CDR3aa: CASSALAGHSYNEQFF
CDR3nt: TGTGCCAGCAGCGCCTTAGCGGGACACTCCTACAATGAGCAGTTCTTC
d_gene: TRBD2
j_gene: TRBJ2-1
abundance: NA
v_gene: TRBV9
len: 16

CDR3aa: CASSVLAGSLETQYF
CDR3nt: TGTGCCAGCAGTGTCCTAGCGGGAAGTCTTGAGACCCAGTACTTC
d_gene: TRBD2
j_gene: TRBJ2-5
abundance: once
v_gene: TRBV25-1
len: 15

CDR3aa: CASSQAIQGYNEQFF
CDR3nt: TGTGCCAGCAGCCAGGCGATACAGGGGTACAATGAGCAGTTCTTC
d_gene: TRBD1
j_gene: TRBJ2-1
abundance: NA
v_gene: TRBV4-2
len: 15

CDR3aa: CAVRDGRTNEKLFF
CDR3nt: TGTGCCGTCCGGGACGGGAGGACTAATGAAAAACTGTTTTTT
d_gene: NA
j_gene: TRBJ1-4
abundance: NA
v_gene: TRBV18
len: 14

CDR3aa: CASSLVGTTEAFF
CDR3nt: TGTGCCAGCAGCTTGGTCGGAACCACTGAAGCTTTCTTT
d_gene: NA
j_gene: TRBJ1-1
abundance: NA
v_gene: TRBV5-4
len: 13